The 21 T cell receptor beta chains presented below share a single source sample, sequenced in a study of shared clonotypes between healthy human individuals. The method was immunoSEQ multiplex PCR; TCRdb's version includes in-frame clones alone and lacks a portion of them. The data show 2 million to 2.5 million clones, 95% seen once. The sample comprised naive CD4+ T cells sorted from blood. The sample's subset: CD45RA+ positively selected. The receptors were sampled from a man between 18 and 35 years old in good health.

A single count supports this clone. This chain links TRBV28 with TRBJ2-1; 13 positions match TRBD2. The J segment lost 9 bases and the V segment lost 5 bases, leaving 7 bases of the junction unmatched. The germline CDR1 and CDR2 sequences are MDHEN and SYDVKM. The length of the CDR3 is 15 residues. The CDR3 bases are TGTGCCAGCAGTCTCAGACTAGCGGGGGGTTCTGAGCAGTTCTTC. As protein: CASSLRLAGGSEQFF.

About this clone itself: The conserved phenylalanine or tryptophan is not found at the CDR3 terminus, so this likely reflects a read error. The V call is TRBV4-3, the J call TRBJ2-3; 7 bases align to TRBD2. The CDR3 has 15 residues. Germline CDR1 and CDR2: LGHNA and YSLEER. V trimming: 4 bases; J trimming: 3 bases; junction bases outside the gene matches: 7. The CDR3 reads CASSPRNGRTDTQYL. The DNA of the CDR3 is TGCGCCAGCAGCCCCCGAAACGGGAGGACAGATACGCAGTATCTT.

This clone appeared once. CDR3 coding DNA: TGTGCCAGTCGGCGGGGGGACAATCAAGAGACCCAGTACTTC. This sequence encodes CASRRGDNQETQYF. V and J are TRBV6-5 and TRBJ2-5; TRBD2 matches at 8 bases. In germline, CDR1 is MNHEY, CDR2 SVGAGI. The ends lost 9 bases at V and 2 bases at J; junction bases unmatched: 8. CDR3 size: 14 residues.

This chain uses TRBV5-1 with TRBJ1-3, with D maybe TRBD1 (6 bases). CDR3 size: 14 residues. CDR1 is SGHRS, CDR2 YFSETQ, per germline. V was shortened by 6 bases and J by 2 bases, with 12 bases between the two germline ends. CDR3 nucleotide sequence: TGCGCCAGCACCGAAGGGGGGACTGGAAACACCATATATTTT. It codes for CASTEGGTGNTIYF.

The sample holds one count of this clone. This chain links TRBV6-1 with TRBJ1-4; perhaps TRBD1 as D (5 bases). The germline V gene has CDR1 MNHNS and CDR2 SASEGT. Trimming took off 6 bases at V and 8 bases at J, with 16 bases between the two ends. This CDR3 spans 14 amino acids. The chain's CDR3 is CASRWGPNQEKLFF. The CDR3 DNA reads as TGTGCCAGCAGATGGGGCCCCAATCAAGAAAAACTGTTTTTT.

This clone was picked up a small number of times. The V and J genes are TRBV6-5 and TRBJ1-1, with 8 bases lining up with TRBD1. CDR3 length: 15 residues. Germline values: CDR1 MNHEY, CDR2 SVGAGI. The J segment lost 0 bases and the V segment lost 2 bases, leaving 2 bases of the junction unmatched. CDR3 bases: TGTGCCAGCAGTTACCGGACAGGGTTGAACACTGAAGCTTTCTTT. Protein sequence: CASSYRTGLNTEAFF.

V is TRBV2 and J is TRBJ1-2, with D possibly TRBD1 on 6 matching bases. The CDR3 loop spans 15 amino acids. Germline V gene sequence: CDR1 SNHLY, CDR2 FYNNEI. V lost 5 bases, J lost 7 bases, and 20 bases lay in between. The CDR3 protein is CASSKDAGGPAGYTF. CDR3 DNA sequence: TGTGCCAGCAGTAAAGACGCCGGGGGGCCGGCTGGCTACACCTTC.

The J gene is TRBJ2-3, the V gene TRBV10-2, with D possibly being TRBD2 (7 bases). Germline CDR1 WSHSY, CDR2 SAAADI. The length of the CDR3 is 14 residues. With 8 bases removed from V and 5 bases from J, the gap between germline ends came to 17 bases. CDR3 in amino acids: CASQRGGLGDTQYF. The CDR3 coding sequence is TGCGCCAGCCAAAGGGGGGGGCTTGGAGATACGCAGTATTTT.

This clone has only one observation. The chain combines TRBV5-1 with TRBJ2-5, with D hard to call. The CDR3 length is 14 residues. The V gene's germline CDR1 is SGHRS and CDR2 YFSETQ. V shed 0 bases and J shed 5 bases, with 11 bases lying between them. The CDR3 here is CASSLEPLGETQYF. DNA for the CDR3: TGCGCCAGCAGCTTGGAGCCCTTGGGGGAGACCCAGTACTTC.

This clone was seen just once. CDR3 bases: TGTGCCAGCAGCCTGGCCCGAGTATTTATGAACACTGAAGCTTTCTTT. Amino acids: CASSLARVFMNTEAFF. V and J are TRBV11-2 and TRBJ1-1; D ambiguous. The CDR3 loop spans 16 amino acids. The germline V and J ends were trimmed by 5 bases and 0 bases, with 16 bases remaining between them. CDR1 is SGHAT, CDR2 FQNNGV, per germline.

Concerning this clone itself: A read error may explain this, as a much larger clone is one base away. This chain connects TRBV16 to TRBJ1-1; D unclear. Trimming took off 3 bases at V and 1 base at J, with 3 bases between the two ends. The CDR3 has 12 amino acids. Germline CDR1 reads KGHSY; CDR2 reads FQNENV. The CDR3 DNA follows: TGTGCCAGCAGCCAGGGGAACACTGAAGCTTTCTTT. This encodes CASSQGNTEAFF.

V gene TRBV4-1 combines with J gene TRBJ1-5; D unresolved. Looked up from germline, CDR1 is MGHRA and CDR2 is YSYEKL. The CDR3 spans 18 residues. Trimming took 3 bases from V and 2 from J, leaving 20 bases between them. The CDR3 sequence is CASSHGPGTTRGNQPQHF. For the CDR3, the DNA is TGCGCCAGCAGCCATGGTCCGGGAACAACCCGTGGCAATCAGCCCCAGCATTTT.

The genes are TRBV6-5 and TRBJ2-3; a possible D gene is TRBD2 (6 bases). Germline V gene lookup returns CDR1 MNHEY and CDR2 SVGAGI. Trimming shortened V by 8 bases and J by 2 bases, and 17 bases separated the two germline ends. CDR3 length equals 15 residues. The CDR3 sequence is CASAVAESLTDTQYF. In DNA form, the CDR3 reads TGTGCCAGCGCGGTAGCGGAGAGCCTCACAGATACGCAGTATTTT.

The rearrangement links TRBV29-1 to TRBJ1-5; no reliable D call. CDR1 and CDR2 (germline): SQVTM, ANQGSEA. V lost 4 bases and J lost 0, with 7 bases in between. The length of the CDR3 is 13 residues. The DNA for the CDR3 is TGCAGCGTTGTACAAAATAGCAATCAGCCCCAGCATTTT. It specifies CSVVQNSNQPQHF.

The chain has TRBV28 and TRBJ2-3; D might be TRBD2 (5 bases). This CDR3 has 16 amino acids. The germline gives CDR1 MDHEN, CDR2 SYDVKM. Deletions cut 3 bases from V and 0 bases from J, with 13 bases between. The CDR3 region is CASSFSGVTSTDTQYF. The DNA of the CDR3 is TGTGCCAGCAGTTTTTCCGGGGTCACTAGCACAGATACGCAGTATTTT.

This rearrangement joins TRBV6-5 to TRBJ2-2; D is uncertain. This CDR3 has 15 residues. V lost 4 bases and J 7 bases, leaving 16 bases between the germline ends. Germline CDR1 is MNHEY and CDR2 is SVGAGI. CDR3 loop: CASSSTDLTGGELFF. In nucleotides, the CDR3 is TGTGCCAGCAGTTCTACGGACCTGACTGGCGGGGAGCTGTTTTTT.

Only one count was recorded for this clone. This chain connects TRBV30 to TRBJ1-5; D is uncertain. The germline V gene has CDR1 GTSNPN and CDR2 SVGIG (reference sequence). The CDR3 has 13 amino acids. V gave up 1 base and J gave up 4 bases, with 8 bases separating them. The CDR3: CAWSAWENQPQHF. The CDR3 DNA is TGTGCCTGGAGTGCTTGGGAAAATCAGCCCCAGCATTTT.

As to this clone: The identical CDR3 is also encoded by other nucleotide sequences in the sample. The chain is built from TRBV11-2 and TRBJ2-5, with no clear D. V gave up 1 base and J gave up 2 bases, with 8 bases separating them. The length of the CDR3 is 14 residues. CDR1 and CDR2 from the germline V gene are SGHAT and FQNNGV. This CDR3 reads CASSLGSGQETQYF. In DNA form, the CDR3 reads TGTGCCAGCAGCTTAGGCTCAGGACAAGAGACCCAGTACTTC.

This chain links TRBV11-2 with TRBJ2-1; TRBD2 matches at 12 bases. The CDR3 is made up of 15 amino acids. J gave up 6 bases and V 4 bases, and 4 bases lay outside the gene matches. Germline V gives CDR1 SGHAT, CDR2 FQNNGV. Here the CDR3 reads CASSSTSGGINEQFF. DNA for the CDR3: TGTGCCAGCAGCTCAACTAGCGGGGGGATCAATGAGCAGTTCTTC.

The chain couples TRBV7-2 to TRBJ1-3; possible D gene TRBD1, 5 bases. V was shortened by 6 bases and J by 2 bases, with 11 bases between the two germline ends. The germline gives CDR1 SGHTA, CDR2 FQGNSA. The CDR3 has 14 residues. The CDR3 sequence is CASRPQGTGNTIYF. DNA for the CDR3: TGTGCCAGCAGACCCCAGGGAACTGGAAACACCATATATTTT.

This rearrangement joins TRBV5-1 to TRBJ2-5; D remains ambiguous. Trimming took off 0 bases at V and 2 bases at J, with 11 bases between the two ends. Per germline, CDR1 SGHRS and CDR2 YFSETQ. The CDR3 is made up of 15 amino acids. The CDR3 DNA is TGCGCCAGCAGCTTGGTCGGCCCCCCTCAAGAGACCCAGTACTTC. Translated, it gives CASSLVGPPQETQYF.